The 18 T cell receptor beta chains below were found in one sample sequenced in a study of radiation and T cells in renal cell carcinoma. Stated time point: blood 2 weeks post-SBRT. Noted treatment: 15 Gy SBRT to primary tumor, nephrectomy 4 weeks later. Method: immunoSEQ multiplex PCR; TCRdb's copy keeps in-frame clones and lacks some. The data contain more than 75,000 clones, 65% to 90% of them seen just once; the ten biggest clones take up 20% to 25%. The sequenced sample was blood, obtained from a patient whose treatment included radiotherapy and nephrectomy. Source of these receptors: a woman between 50 and 59 years old with renal cell carcinoma.

CDR3 in amino acids: CAISESMRGQTNQPQHF. In DNA form, the CDR3 reads TGTGCCATCAGTGAGTCGATGCGGGGACAGACAAATCAGCCCCAGCATTTT. The gene calls are TRBV10-3 and TRBJ1-5, with 7 bases aligning to TRBD1. The CDR3 spans 17 residues. Trimming cost V 0 bases and J 4 bases; bases outside gene matches: 9. The germline V gene encodes CDR1 ENHRY and CDR2 SYGVKD.

The chain is built from TRBV6-1 and TRBJ1-5; D ambiguous. Deletions cut 3 bases from V and 7 bases from J, with 10 bases between. There are 13 residues in the CDR3. In germline, CDR1 is MNHNS, CDR2 SASEGT. The CDR3 nucleotides read TGTGCCAGCAGTGAGCGCCCGGGACAGCCCCAGCATTTT. It yields the protein CASSERPGQPQHF.

The J gene is TRBJ2-7, the V gene TRBV7-2, with D perhaps TRBD2 (5 bases). Germline CDR1 SGHTA, CDR2 FQGNSA. The CDR3 covers 14 residues. Deletions cut 3 bases from V and 5 bases from J, with 14 bases between. DNA for the CDR3: TGTGCCAGCAGCTTTGCCCCCACGGGGAACGAGCAGTACTTC. Protein sequence: CASSFAPTGNEQYF.

V is TRBV23-1 and J is TRBJ2-7; 14 bases fit TRBD2. TRBV23-1 has ORF status, its function being uncertain. V lost 2 bases, J lost 4 bases, and 28 bases stayed unmatched. The CDR3 totals 24 residues. CDR3 bases: TGCGCCAGCAGTCAACGCCAGCCGAGCTATCGGACAGCTGGGACTAGCGGGAGTTTTTACGAGCAGTACTTC. Its translation: CASSQRQPSYRTAGTSGSFYEQYF.

The chain employs TRBV21-1 and TRBJ1-5. TRBV21-1 is noted as a pseudogene. The CDR3 runs to 16 residues. The CDR3 is CASSPAVHWHHQPQHF. Here the CDR3 DNA reads TGTGCCAGCAGTCCAGCAGTACATTGGCATCATCAGCCCCAGCATTTT.

There are a few counts of this clone. This chain uses TRBV6-1 with TRBJ1-1, with D perhaps TRBD1 (5 bases). The germline CDR1 and CDR2 sequences are MNHNS and SASEGT. Trimming cost V 6 bases and J 2 bases, with 16 bases left between them. This CDR3 region has 15 residues. This CDR3 is CASRAGTTGNTEAFF. CDR3 bases: TGTGCCAGCAGGGCTGGGACCACGGGTAACACTGAAGCTTTCTTT.

This chain joins TRBV15 and TRBJ2-7, with no clear D. This CDR3 has 12 residues. CDR1 is LNHNV, CDR2 YYDKDF, per germline (reference sequence). The ends were cut back, 4 bases at V and 6 bases at J, with 10 bases in the middle. CDR3 nucleotides: TGTGCCACCAGCATCGCAGGCGGCGAGCAGTACTTC. This encodes CATSIAGGEQYF.

The chain has TRBV4-3 and TRBJ2-1, with D perhaps matching TRBD2 (5 bases). This CDR3 has 14 amino acids. V shed 7 bases and J shed 10 bases, with 20 bases lying between them. The germline V gene has CDR1 LGHNA and CDR2 YSLEER. The CDR3 DNA reads as TGCGCCAGCACCCCGGGCGGGCTTCAAGGGGAGCAGTTCTTC. Residues: CASTPGGLQGEQFF.

In nucleotides, the CDR3 is TGCGCCAGCAGCTTTCAGGGACACTACGAGCAGTACTTC. Its protein is CASSFQGHYEQYF. The chain employs TRBV5-1 and TRBJ2-7; D perhaps matches TRBD1 (6 bases). Germline-derived CDR1 and CDR2 are SGHRS and YFSETQ. The CDR3 contains 13 residues. The V and J ends lost 2 bases and 3 bases respectively, with 9 bases between them.

In its sample, this clone was seen a few times. The rearrangement links TRBV5-4 to TRBJ2-3; D gene ambiguous. Trimming took 4 bases from V and 0 from J, leaving 3 bases between them. The CDR3 has 12 amino acids. Germline V gene data show CDR1 as SGHNT and CDR2 as YYREEE (reference sequence). Here the CDR3 reads CASSPSTDTQYF. The CDR3 nucleotides read TGTGCCAGCAGCCCGAGCACAGATACGCAGTATTTT.

The rearrangement uses TRBV19 and TRBJ2-7, with 7 bases matching TRBD2. Looked up from germline, CDR1 is LNHDA and CDR2 is SQIVND (reference sequence). V lost 7 bases and J lost 0; bases outside the gene matches: 6. The CDR3 consists of 14 residues. The DNA of the CDR3 is TGTGCCAGTAACAGCGGGGAACCCTCCTACGAGCAGTACTTC. This encodes CASNSGEPSYEQYF. Using reference TRBV19 and TRBJ2-7 for the parts outside the CDR3, the full variable domain is DGGITQSPKYLFRKEGQNVTLSCEQNLNHDAMYWYRQDPGQGLRLIYYSQIVNDFQKGDIAEGYSVSREKKESFPLTVTSAQKNPTAFYLCASNSGEPSYEQYFGPGTRLTVT.

The V gene is TRBV5-1, the J gene TRBJ2-5; 9 nucleotides align to TRBD1. This CDR3 comprises 15 residues. V was clipped by 3 bases and J by 4 bases; unmatched bases: 7. CDR1 is SGHRS and CDR2 is YFSETQ in the germline V gene. DNA of the CDR3: TGCGCCAGCAGCTCACGGACAGGGGTTACAGAGACCCAGTACTTC. It codes for CASSSRTGVTETQYF.

This chain links TRBV5-8 with TRBJ2-3, with 7 nucleotides matching TRBD1. This CDR3 comprises 15 residues. Germline CDR1 SGHTS, CDR2 YDEGEE. Trimming cost V 3 bases and J 6 bases; bases outside gene matches: 10. CDR3 nucleotide sequence: TGTGCCAGCAGCTCCGGGACAGTCGTCGGGGATACGCAGTATTTT. Its protein is CASSSGTVVGDTQYF.

The chain has TRBV19 and TRBJ1-1; a possible D gene is TRBD1 (6 bases). This CDR3 is 15 amino acids long. Trimming left V 4 bases short and J 7 bases short, with 19 bases between. CDR1 and CDR2 (germline): LNHDA, SQIVND (reference sequence). The CDR3 here is CASSTSVPGAHEAFF. The CDR3 DNA follows: TGTGCCAGTAGTACCTCGGTTCCAGGGGCCCATGAAGCTTTCTTT.

The V and J genes are TRBV30 and TRBJ2-3; no clear D. The CDR3 length is 14 residues. Germline V CDR1 and CDR2: GTSNPN, SVGIG (reference sequence). Trimming pared 5 bases from V and 3 bases from J, leaving 15 bases between. CDR3 bases: TGTGCCTGGCACCCCTTACTTTTTACAGATACGCAGTATTTT. The encoded protein is CAWHPLLFTDTQYF.

This chain links TRBV5-4 with TRBJ2-1; unclear D gene. This CDR3 comprises 11 residues. V was clipped by 2 bases and J by 15 bases, with 12 bases between them. CDR1 is SGHNT, CDR2 YYREEE, per germline (reference sequence). DNA of the CDR3: TGTGCCAGCAGCTTTCAACTCCGGCTGTTCTTC. This gives the protein CASSFQLRLFF.

The CDR3 DNA follows: TGTGCCAGCTCCCGAGCGGGGGGGAGCACAGATACGCAGTATTTT. Translated: CASSRAGGSTDTQYF. This chain joins TRBV6-5 and TRBJ2-3; 10 nucleotides agree with TRBD2. V was pared by 8 bases and J by 0 bases, with 5 bases of the junction left unmatched. Germline CDR1 MNHEY, CDR2 SVGAGI. CDR3 length: 15 residues.

The rearrangement joins TRBV28 to TRBJ2-7; TRBD2 matches 7 bases. There are 15 residues in the CDR3. V dropped 2 bases and J dropped 6; count of bases not matched to a gene: 10. The V gene's germline CDR1 is MDHEN and CDR2 SYDVKM. The DNA of the CDR3 is TGTGCCAGCAGTTTAGCGGGAGCGGATCTCGGCGAGCAGTACTTC. Protein sequence: CASSLAGADLGEQYF.